This TCR beta chain came from a study of shared clonotypes between healthy human individuals. Study summary: Donors had three CD4 naive, three CD4 memory, two CD8 naive and one CD8 memory plate apiece.

It was into CD45RA+ naive and CD45RA-negative memory subsets that the CD4+ cells were split. Sequencing used immunoSEQ multiplex PCR; TCRdb keeps in-frame clones, though not all of them. The table records some 240,000 clones, over 60% of them present only once. The CDR3 has 14 amino acids. The J segment lost 0 bases and the V segment lost 6 bases, leaving 5 bases of the junction unmatched. Germline V CDR1 and CDR2: SGHRS, YFSETQ. J is TRBJ2-7 and V is TRBV5-1, with 8 bases lining up with TRBD2. Material: memory CD4+ T cells sorted from blood. Subset of the sample: CD45RA-negative fraction. The sequence was collected from a young man in good health. The CDR3 spells CASNREGRSYEQYF. DNA of the CDR3: TGCGCCAGCAACCGGGAGGGCCGCTCCTACGAGCAGTACTTC.